A selection of T cell receptor beta chains follows, all from one sample in a study of blood T cell repertoires in COVID-19. Libraries were prepared by immunoSEQ multiplex PCR; TCRdb keeps only in-frame clonotypes and omits some of them. The data show hundreds of thousands of clones, 85% to 90% seen once. The sample consisted of peripheral blood. The receptors were sampled from a woman in her 70s with COVID-19, enrolled during active disease. CDR3s include the opening cysteine and the closing phenylalanine or tryptophan. Each record gives: D gene, V gene, J gene, clone size, CDR3 protein, CDR3 DNA. A D gene is named only where the DNA matches it firmly. The size field is filled for only some rows; it gives once, few, many or a size class.

>NA|TRBV6-2/TRBV6-3|TRBJ1-1|NA
CASSTHRVTEAFF
TGTGCCAGCAGTACCCACAGGGTAACTGAAGCTTTCTTT
>NA|TRBV4-2|TRBJ2-7|NA
CASSQDFPREQYF
TGTGCCAGCAGCCAAGATTTCCCGAGAGAGCAGTACTTC
>TRBD1|TRBV28|TRBJ2-1|few
CASSDRGIPNVYEQFF
TGTGCCAGCAGCGACAGGGGGATCCCCAATGTCTATGAGCAGTTCTTC
>NA|TRBV5-1|TRBJ1-6|once
CASSYNSQETPLHF
TGCGCCAGCAGCTACAACTCACAGGAGACACCCCTCCACTTT
>NA|TRBV5-1|TRBJ1-1|NA
CASRGSNTEAFF
TGCGCCAGCCGGGGTTCGAACACTGAAGCTTTCTTT
>TRBD1|TRBV10-2|TRBJ1-3|NA
CASRDRGLSSGNTIYF
TGCGCCAGCAGGGACAGGGGGCTTAGCTCTGGAAACACCATATATTTT
>NA|TRBV21-1|TRBJ1-2|NA
CASSKERGFNYGYTF
TGTGCCAGCAGCAAAGAAAGGGGGTTTAACTATGGCTACACCTTC
>TRBD2|TRBV2|TRBJ2-7|NA
CASRSGLAGNYEQYF
TGTGCCAGCAGATCCGGACTAGCGGGGAACTACGAGCAGTACTTC
>NA|TRBV12-3/TRBV12-4|TRBJ1-1|NA
CASVGLGGAEAFF
TGTGCCAGCGTTGGACTGGGAGGCGCTGAAGCTTTCTTT
>NA|TRBV21-1|TRBJ2-3|NA
CASSNVSHTDTQYF
TGTGCCAGCAGCAACGTCTCACACACAGATACGCAGTATTTT
>NA|TRBV5-1|TRBJ1-5|NA
CASSSGVDQPQHF
TGCGCCAGCAGCTCCGGGGTGGATCAGCCCCAGCATTTT
>NA|TRBV29-1|TRBJ1-2|NA
CSAPGLAGYTF
TGCAGCGCCCCGGGGTTGGCTGGCTACACCTTC
>TRBD2|TRBV5-6|TRBJ2-5|NA
CASSFTSGGSQETQYF
TGTGCCAGCAGCTTCACTAGCGGGGGGTCTCAAGAGACCCAGTACTTC
>TRBD1|TRBV6-5|TRBJ2-7|NA
CASSYRDRYNEQYF
TGTGCCAGCAGTTACCGGGACAGGTATAACGAGCAGTACTTC
>NA|TRBV18|TRBJ2-5|NA
CASSPAISADQETQYF
TGTGCCAGCTCACCGGCCATCTCAGCGGACCAAGAGACCCAGTACTTC